Detailed here is one TCR beta chain. Distinct nucleotide sequences in the sample also encode this CDR3. The entry originates in a study of blood T cell repertoires in COVID-19. Looking at the study overall: The United States, Italy and Spain supplied acute and convalescent COVID-19 samples. T cells, B-cell-depleted T cells, or PBMCs provided the cDNA or gDNA that served as material.

Trimming took off 5 bases at V and 0 bases at J, with 6 bases between the two ends. This CDR3 is 13 amino acids long. The method was immunoSEQ multiplex PCR; TCRdb's version includes in-frame clones alone and lacks a portion of them. The sample holds about 180,000 clones, about 91% seen once. The cohort comprised adults aged about 18 to 90 years residing in 20 to 30 US areas. Categorization into cohorts depended on clinical history that participants reported. The sequencing sample was made of PBMCs or T cells enriched from blood (not recorded which). This sequence originates from a woman aged 40-49 years with acute COVID-19. This chain connects TRBV12-3 or TRBV12-4 to TRBJ2-3; D is unclear. CDR3 in amino acids: CASSITSTDTQYF. The DNA for the CDR3 is TGTGCCAGCAGTATCACTAGCACAGATACGCAGTATTTT.